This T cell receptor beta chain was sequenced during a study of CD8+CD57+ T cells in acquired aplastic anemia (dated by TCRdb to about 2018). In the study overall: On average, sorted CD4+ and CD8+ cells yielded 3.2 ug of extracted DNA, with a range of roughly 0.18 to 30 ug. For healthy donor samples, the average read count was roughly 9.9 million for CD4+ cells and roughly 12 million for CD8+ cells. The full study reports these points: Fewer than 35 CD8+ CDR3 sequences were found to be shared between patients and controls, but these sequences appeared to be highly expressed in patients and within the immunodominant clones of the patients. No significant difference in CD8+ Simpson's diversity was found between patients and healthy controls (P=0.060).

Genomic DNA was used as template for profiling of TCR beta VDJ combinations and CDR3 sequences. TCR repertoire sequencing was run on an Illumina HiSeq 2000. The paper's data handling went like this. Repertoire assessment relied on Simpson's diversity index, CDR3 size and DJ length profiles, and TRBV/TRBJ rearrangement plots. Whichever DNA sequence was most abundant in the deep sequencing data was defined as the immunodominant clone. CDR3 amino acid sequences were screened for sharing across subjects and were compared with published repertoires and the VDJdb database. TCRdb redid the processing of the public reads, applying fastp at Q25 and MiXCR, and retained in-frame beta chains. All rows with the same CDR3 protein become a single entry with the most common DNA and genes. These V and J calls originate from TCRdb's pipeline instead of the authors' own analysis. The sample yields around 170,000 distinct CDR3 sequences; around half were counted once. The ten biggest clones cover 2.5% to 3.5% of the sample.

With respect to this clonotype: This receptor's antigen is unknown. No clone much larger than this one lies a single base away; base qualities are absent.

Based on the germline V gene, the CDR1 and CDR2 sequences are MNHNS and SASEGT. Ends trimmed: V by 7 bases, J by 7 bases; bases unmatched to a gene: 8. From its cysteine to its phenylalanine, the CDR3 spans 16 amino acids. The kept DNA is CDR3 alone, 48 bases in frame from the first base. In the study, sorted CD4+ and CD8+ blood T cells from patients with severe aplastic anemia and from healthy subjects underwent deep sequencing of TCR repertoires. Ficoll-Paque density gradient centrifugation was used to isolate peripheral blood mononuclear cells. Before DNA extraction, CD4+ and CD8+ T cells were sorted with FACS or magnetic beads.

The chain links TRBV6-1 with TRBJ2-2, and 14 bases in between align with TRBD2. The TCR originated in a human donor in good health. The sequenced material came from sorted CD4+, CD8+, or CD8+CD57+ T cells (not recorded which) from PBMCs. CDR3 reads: CASIGGTSGSFGELFF. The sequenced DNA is TGTGCCAGCATAGGGGGGACTAGCGGGAGTTTCGGGGAGCTGTTTTTT.